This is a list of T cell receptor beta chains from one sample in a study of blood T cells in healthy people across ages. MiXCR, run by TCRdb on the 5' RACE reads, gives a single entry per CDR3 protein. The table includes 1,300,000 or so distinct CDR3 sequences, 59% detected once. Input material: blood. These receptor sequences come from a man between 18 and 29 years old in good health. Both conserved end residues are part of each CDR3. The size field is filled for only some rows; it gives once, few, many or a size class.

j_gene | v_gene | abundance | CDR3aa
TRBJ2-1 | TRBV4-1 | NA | CASKLVGVGYNEQFF
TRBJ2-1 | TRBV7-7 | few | CASSPDSAQEQFF
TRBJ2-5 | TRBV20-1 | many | CSARDTVAGESETQYF
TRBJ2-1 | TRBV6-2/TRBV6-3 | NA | CASTLQVRNEQFF
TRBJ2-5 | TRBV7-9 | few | CASSLEAGGSPREQYF
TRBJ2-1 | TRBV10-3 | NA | CAISEGRENEQFF
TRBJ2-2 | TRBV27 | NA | CASSPTGPPNTGELFF
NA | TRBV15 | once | CATRETGQGGEQYF
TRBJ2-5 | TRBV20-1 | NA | CSAPRDLDRGQTQYF
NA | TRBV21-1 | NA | CASSKETYEQYF
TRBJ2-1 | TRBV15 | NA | CATSRDRPEQFF
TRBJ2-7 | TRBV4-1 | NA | CASSQRTARGSYEQYF
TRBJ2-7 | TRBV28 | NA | CASSLVGLAGVYEQYF
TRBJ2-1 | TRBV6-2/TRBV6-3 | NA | CASSYQGSPYNEQFF
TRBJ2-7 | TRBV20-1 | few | CSARDVEGASYEQYF
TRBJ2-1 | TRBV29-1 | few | CSVRLGFPYNEQFF
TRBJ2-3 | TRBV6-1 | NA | CASRDSGSRTDTQYF
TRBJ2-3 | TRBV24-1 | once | CATSDPGDGYTDTQYF
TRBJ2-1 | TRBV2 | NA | CASRTGTSGINEQFF
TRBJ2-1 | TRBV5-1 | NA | CASSLIQGNYNEQFF
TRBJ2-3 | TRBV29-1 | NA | CSTVRLGTDTQYF
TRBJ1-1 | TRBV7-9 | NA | CASGGRDMGTEAFF
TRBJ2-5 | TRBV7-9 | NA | CASSKGSQRLWQETQYF